One and the same sample provided the 5 T cell receptor beta chains below, sequenced in a study of blood T cell repertoires in COVID-19. Sequencing was performed with immunoSEQ multiplex PCR; in TCRdb, only in-frame clones are kept and a portion is missing. The table lists 60,000 to 65,000 clones, 72% of them singletons. The sequenced material came from peripheral blood. The source of these receptors is a woman in her 70s with COVID-19, enrolled during active disease.

The chain employs TRBV16 and TRBJ1-5; D is undetermined. Germline assignment: CDR1 KGHSY and CDR2 FQNENV. This CDR3 is built from 16 residues. Trimming shortened V by 4 bases and J by 2 bases, and 15 bases separated the two germline ends. CDR3: CASSPPVPRGNQPQHF. In DNA, the CDR3 is TGTGCCAGCAGCCCCCCGGTCCCACGGGGCAATCAGCCCCAGCATTTT.

The chain uses TRBV6-5 and TRBJ2-2, with TRBD1 matching 9 bases. V dropped 5 bases and J dropped 5; count of bases not matched to a gene: 6. The CDR3 runs 15 residues. The germline gives CDR1 MNHEY, CDR2 SVGAGI. The CDR3 DNA is TGTGCCAGCAGTCAAACAGGGGGCGCGACCGGGGAGCTGTTTTTT. As protein: CASSQTGGATGELFF.

The chain joins TRBV6-5 to TRBJ2-7; TRBD2 might be the D (6 bases). Germline V gives CDR1 MNHEY, CDR2 SVGAGI. This CDR3 has 14 residues. The germline V and J ends were trimmed by 8 bases and 1 base, with 15 bases remaining between them. The CDR3 DNA reads TGTGCCAGCCGCCGAGCGGGCAGATCCTACGAGCAGTACTTC. As protein: CASRRAGRSYEQYF.

This clone was detected a few times. V is TRBV27 and J is TRBJ1-2, with 10 bases that match TRBD1. The CDR3 extends over 13 amino acids. Losses at the gene ends were 8 bases for V and 6 bases for J; bases not matched to a gene: 6. Germline CDR1 and CDR2: MNHEY and SMNVEV (reference sequence). CDR3 in DNA: TGTGCCAGCTGGGGGACAGGGGCGGATGGCTACACCTTC. This codes for CASWGTGADGYTF.

The rearrangement joins TRBV6-2 or TRBV6-3 to TRBJ1-6; D possibly corresponds to TRBD1 (6 bases). The CDR3 loop spans 16 amino acids. V was cut by 2 bases and J by 13 bases, with 21 bases left in between. Germline V gene data show CDR1 as MNHEY and CDR2 as SVGEGT. CDR3 in amino acids: CASSYPGQPQRSPLHF. As DNA, the CDR3 is TGTGCCAGCAGTTACCCGGGACAACCCCAACGGAGTCCCCTCCACTTT.